This T cell receptor (beta chain) was recovered during a study of cytomegalovirus exposure and HLA in healthy donors (dated by TCRdb to about 2017). About the investigation overall: A later analysis indicated that the 100 to 150 validation repertoires were generated on the platform also employed for the 720 or so repertoires of the first cohort. The study was designed to test whether signatures of past pathogen exposure could be identified by cataloging public T cell receptors. Along with the approximately 700-subject first cohort, a separate validation cohort of over a hundred different subjects was used. The study combined high-throughput TCR immunosequencing, statistical association of individual TCRs with disease status, and machine learning to predict cytomegalovirus infection status.

The method was the immunoSEQ multiplex PCR assay. The published analysis was carried out like this. A statistical classification framework was developed to diagnose cytomegalovirus status using the catalog of TCR beta chain sequences. The clones in this table, taken by TCRdb from immuneACCESS, are in-frame only. Not every clone is retained; where verified, under half of the shortfall comes from an unresolved V gene, and the cause of the rest is unknown. For V, J and clone size, that table is used; D and trimming come from the DNA. The table for this sample lists about 110,000 clones; approximately 85% of them were counted only once. The top ten clonotypes cover about 2.9% of the sample. Turning to this clone: There is no known antigen for this receptor. Base-call qualities are not available, and no considerably larger clone is one nucleotide away.

The full study reports these points: A total of 150 to 200 TCR beta chains were listed by the study as associated with cytomegalovirus. Three of the identified cytomegalovirus-associated TCR beta chains were confirmed in vitro to be specific for cytomegalovirus antigens. The classifier was reported to diagnose cytomegalovirus status with high specificity and sensitivity in both the original and validation cohorts. Of the cluster scores, 94% were above 0 in a later analysis, which found that TCRs clustered in the first cohort also tended to co-occur in the 110 or so validation repertoires. The authors suggested that the approach could potentially be generalized to other disease states and immunological phenotypes. Across donors, most TCR sequences were observed very rarely, whereas some public TCRs were present in many individuals. All 120 or so repertoires were used to score co-occurrence in the validation cohort in a later analysis, because that analysis had no HLA typing for the cohort.

The donors belonged to the validation cohort of approximately 130 subjects, which was separate from the approximately 680-subject first cohort. V has 1 base trimmed and J has 6 bases trimmed; junction bases matching no gene number 7. CDR1 and CDR2 were assigned from the germline V gene (reference sequence) as LNHNV and YYDKDF. The CDR3 spans 16 residues, from the cysteine through the phenylalanine. Only CDR3 DNA is held: 48 bases, read in frame from base 1. Source material: PBMCs. The TCR sequence derives from a young woman in good health and CMV-seronegative. Here the chain combines TRBV15 and TRBJ2-1; 9 bases in the middle match TRBD2. The nucleotides are TGTGCCACCAGCAGAGGGAATAGCGGGGGACCCAATGAGCAGTTCTTC. Translated, this gives CATSRGNSGGPNEQFF.